The 13 T cell receptor beta chains listed next were all sequenced from one sample in a study of identical twins. Each CDR3 protein gets one entry after TCRdb re-called the 5' RACE reads with MiXCR. This table has more than 1.5 million distinct CDR3 sequences, less than 35% appearing once. Source material: cord blood. These receptors all stem from a newborn girl in good health.

This chain links TRBV3-1 with TRBJ2-3, with 16 bases lining up with TRBD2. The V gene end was trimmed by 6 bases and the J gene end by 5 bases; junction bases not matched to a gene: 11. CDR3 length: 18 amino acids. Germline values: CDR1 LGHDT, CDR2 YNNKEL (reference sequence). The CDR3 reads CASSLIPGLAGGVDTQYF. The CDR3 DNA follows: TGTGCCAGCAGTCTGATCCCGGGACTAGCGGGAGGGGTAGATACGCAGTATTTT.

About this clonotype itself: A much larger clonotype is one base distant, so this may be a read error. The chain joins TRBV6-2 or TRBV6-3 to TRBJ2-3; D is unclear. Germline CDR1 MNHEY, CDR2 SVGEGT. Trimming left V 2 bases short and J 4 bases short, with 4 bases between. The CDR3 loop spans 12 amino acids. CDR3 sequence: CASSYGPDTQYF. The CDR3 region has the DNA TGTGCCAGCAGTTACGGCCCAGATACGCAGTATTTT.

V usage is TRBV19 and J usage is TRBJ1-2, with a tentative D call TRBD1 (5 bases). The V gene's germline CDR1 is LNHDA and CDR2 SQIVND (reference sequence). V was clipped by 4 bases and J by 0 bases, with 15 bases between them. The CDR3 loop spans 16 amino acids. CDR3 sequence reads: CASSTPGDGTNYGYTF. DNA of the CDR3: TGTGCCAGTAGTACTCCTGGGGACGGAACTAACTATGGCTACACCTTC.

This clonotype was seen only a few times. The chain combines TRBV6-6 with TRBJ1-1; D is perhaps TRBD1 (5 bases). V lost 8 bases to trimming and J lost 0 bases, with 10 bases between them. The CDR3 runs 13 residues. Germline CDR1 reads MNHNY; CDR2 reads SVGAGI (reference sequence). In nucleotides, the CDR3 is TGTGCCAGCGGGGGGGAGATGAACACTGAAGCTTTCTTT. It yields the protein CASGGEMNTEAFF.

This clonotype has just a few counts. The chain joins TRBV20-1 to TRBJ2-1; no firm D call. Germline loops: CDR1 DFQATT, CDR2 SNEGSKA (reference sequence). V was cut by 6 bases and J by 0 bases, with 12 bases left in between. The CDR3 sequence is 14 residues long. The CDR3 sequence is CSARSESSYNEQFF. CDR3 nucleotides: TGCAGTGCCAGGTCGGAGAGCTCCTACAATGAGCAGTTCTTC.

This clonotype was seen a few times. The chain employs TRBV18 and TRBJ2-5; 10 nucleotides align to TRBD2. CDR1 is KGHSH and CDR2 is LQKENI in the germline V gene. J was trimmed by 0 bases and V by 2 bases; bases with no gene match: 6. This CDR3 is 17 amino acids long. As DNA, the CDR3 is TGTGCCAGCTCACCAGGACTAGCGGTCTTGTACCAAGAGACCCAGTACTTC. Translation gives CASSPGLAVLYQETQYF.

This clonotype was counted a few times. A read error may be the cause here, since a much bigger clone is one base away. The chain uses TRBV12-3 or TRBV12-4 and TRBJ1-2; 8 bases fit TRBD1. With V trimmed by 6 bases and J by 6 bases, 3 bases remained unmatched. This CDR3 has 12 residues. The DNA of the CDR3 is TGTGCCAGCAGGTCGACAGGGGATGGCTACACCTTC. This translates into CASRSTGDGYTF.

A note on this clonotype: A much larger clonotype is one base distant, so this may be a read error. The chain is built from TRBV27 and TRBJ2-7; weak D call: TRBD2 (5 bases). The CDR3 consists of 14 residues. CDR1 and CDR2 (germline): MNHEY, SMNVEV (reference sequence). CDR3 sequence reads: CASSLSGVHYVQYF. CDR3 sequence (DNA): TGTGCCAGCAGTTTATCCGGGGTCCACTACGTGCAGTACTTC.

This clonotype came up a few times. The rearrangement joins TRBV5-1 to TRBJ2-7; TRBD1 agrees at 7 bases. This CDR3 is 13 amino acids long. Germline assignment: CDR1 SGHRS and CDR2 YFSETQ. V lost 0 bases and J lost 10; bases outside the gene matches: 7. The CDR3: CASSLAQGDGQYF. The CDR3 coding sequence is TGCGCCAGCAGCTTGGCCCAGGGGGACGGACAGTACTTC.

The sample holds a few counts of this clonotype. The chain carries TRBV7-2 and TRBJ1-5; D is ambiguous. V was shortened by 2 bases and J by 6 bases, with 11 bases between the two germline ends. The CDR3 has 14 residues. From germline, CDR1 is SGHTA and CDR2 FQGNSA. CDR3 nucleotides: TGTGCCAGCAGCTTATCCCCCCGGGTTCAGCCCCAGCATTTT. Its protein is CASSLSPRVQPQHF.

This clonotype was observed a handful of times. The genes are TRBV5-1 and TRBJ2-5; no definite D call. The CDR3 consists of 14 residues. Germline CDR1 SGHRS, CDR2 YFSETQ. Trimming shortened V by 6 bases and J by 4 bases, and 16 bases separated the two germline ends. CDR3 coding DNA: TGCGCCAGCACCATCTCGGGCGCTAGAGAGACCCAGTACTTC. It is translated as CASTISGARETQYF.

V usage is TRBV5-4 and J usage is TRBJ2-1; 7 bases fit TRBD2. Germline loops: CDR1 SGHNT, CDR2 YYREEE (reference sequence). V shed 3 bases, J shed 4 bases, and the junction held 7 bases outside the gene matches. CDR3 length equals 15 residues. The CDR3, as DNA: TGTGCCAGCAGCTCGGGGGGTTCCCTTTACAATGAGCAGTTCTTC. Its translation: CASSSGGSLYNEQFF.

The chain links TRBV6-6 to TRBJ1-4, with TRBD1 matching 7 bases. The CDR3 sequence is 12 residues long. V lost 10 bases, J lost 4 bases, and 3 bases stayed unmatched. Germline V gene data show CDR1 as MNHNY and CDR2 as SVGAGI (reference sequence). CDR3 residues: CATRGYNEKLFF. The DNA of the CDR3 is TGTGCCACCAGGGGGTATAATGAAAAACTGTTTTTT.